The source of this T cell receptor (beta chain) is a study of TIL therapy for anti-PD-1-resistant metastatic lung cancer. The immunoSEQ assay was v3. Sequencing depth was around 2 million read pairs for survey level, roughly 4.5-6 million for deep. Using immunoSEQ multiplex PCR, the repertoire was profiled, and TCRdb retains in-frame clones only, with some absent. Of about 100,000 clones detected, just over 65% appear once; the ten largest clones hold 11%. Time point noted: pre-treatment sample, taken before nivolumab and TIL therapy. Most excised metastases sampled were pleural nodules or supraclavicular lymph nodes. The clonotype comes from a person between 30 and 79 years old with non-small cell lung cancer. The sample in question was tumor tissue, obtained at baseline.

The CDR3 DNA reads TGTGCCAGCAGCTTGGGGGAAAACAGGAGAGGAACTGAAGCTTTCTTT. It translates to CASSLGENRRGTEAFF. The chain links TRBV5-4 to TRBJ1-1; the D gene is possibly TRBD1 (5 bases). Germline-derived CDR1 and CDR2 are SGHNT and YYREEE (reference sequence). The CDR3 runs to 16 residues. V was shortened by 0 bases and J by 5 bases, with 17 bases between the two germline ends.